This T cell receptor beta chain was documented in a study of shared clonotypes between healthy human individuals. General study findings and limits: For naive CD4 cells, around 5% of clonotypes were shared across a few donors. Since donors were few, the genetic and exposure-history diversity represented was limited. Clonotype sharing among the donors was expected to vary with sequencing depth.

About this clone: Antigen specificity is unknown.

It was 200 to 250 ng DNA, 33,000 or so T cell genomes, that sorted-subset replicate PCRs used. Using immunoSEQ multiplex PCR, the repertoire was profiled, and TCRdb retains in-frame clones only, with some absent. Of some 1 million clones in the sample, under 80% are singletons; the top ten hold around 1.5%. The CDR3 is made up of 15 amino acids. Germline V gives CDR1 SGHAT, CDR2 FQNNGV. V lost 2 bases to trimming and J lost 7 bases, with 15 bases between them. The TCR originated in a man aged 18 to 30 in good health. V usage is TRBV11-2 and J usage is TRBJ2-1, with D hard to call. The source material was memory CD4+ T cells sorted from blood. Stated subset: CD45RA-negative fraction. The DNA of the CDR3 is TGTGCCAGCAGCTTATCCGGGCAGCCGACAAATGAGCAGTTCTTC. Its translation is CASSLSGQPTNEQFF.